A single sample is the source of the 8 T cell receptor beta chains below, sequenced in a study of T cell repertoires in cytomegalovirus infection. TCRdb reprocessed the reads with MiXCR, giving one entry per CDR3 protein. This table holds around 280,000 distinct CDR3 sequences, roughly 15% found once. The sequenced sample was PBMCs. Receptor source: a human donor in good health (CMV status not recorded). Some clones in this sample may be carry-over from other donors' samples.

The rearrangement links TRBV6-1 to TRBJ2-3; D is possibly TRBD1 (6 bases). There are 13 residues in the CDR3. CDR1 MNHNS and CDR2 SASEGT come from the germline V gene. The V end was cut by 6 bases, the J end by 6 bases, with 13 bases between. The CDR3 DNA sequence: TGTGCCAGCAGCCCCGCCGACAGGGATACGCAGTATTTT. Translation gives CASSPADRDTQYF.

This rearrangement joins TRBV4-1 to TRBJ2-1; 12 bases map to TRBD2. Per germline, CDR1 MGHRA and CDR2 YSYEKL. The CDR3 runs 16 residues. Losses at the gene ends were 0 bases for V and 10 bases for J; bases not matched to a gene: 7. The CDR3 protein is CASSQELAGGLPEQFF. The CDR3, as DNA: TGCGCCAGCAGCCAAGAACTAGCGGGAGGTCTCCCGGAGCAGTTCTTC.

The chain links TRBV14 to TRBJ2-7; D tentatively reads TRBD1 or TRBD2 (6 bases each). The CDR3 is made up of 17 amino acids. Germline V gene data show CDR1 as SGHDN and CDR2 as FVKESK. The germline V and J ends were trimmed by 3 bases and 3 bases, with 21 bases remaining between them. CDR3 region: CASSHRTGGAVLYEQYF. DNA for the CDR3: TGTGCCAGCAGCCACAGAACCGGGGGCGCGGTTCTCTACGAGCAGTACTTC.

This clonotype turned up a few times. This chain uses TRBV20-1 with TRBJ2-3; maybe TRBD1 (5 bases). Trimming took off 0 bases at V and 6 bases at J, with 13 bases between the two ends. CDR1 and CDR2 from the germline V gene are DFQATT and SNEGSKA (reference sequence). The CDR3 runs to 14 residues. This CDR3 is CSARDRAGWDTQYF. CDR3 nucleotide sequence: TGCAGTGCTAGAGATCGGGCAGGGTGGGATACGCAGTATTTT.

This clonotype has at least ten counts. The chain combines TRBV7-9 with TRBJ2-7, with TRBD2 matching over 8 bases. V gave up 5 bases and J gave up 3 bases; unmatched junction bases: 15. This CDR3 is built from 17 residues. The germline V gene has CDR1 SEHNR and CDR2 FQNEAQ (reference sequence). The CDR3 nucleotides read TGTGCCAGCAGCCGTACTATAGCGGGGATCAGCCTCTACGAGCAGTACTTC. Translated: CASSRTIAGISLYEQYF.

This clonotype was seen a handful of times. The gene calls are TRBV28 and TRBJ1-4, with D tentatively TRBD1 (6 bases). V lost 4 bases, J lost 1 base, and 19 bases lay in between. CDR1 and CDR2 from the germline V gene are MDHEN and SYDVKM. This CDR3 spans 18 amino acids. Here the CDR3 DNA reads TGTGCCAGCAGTTCGATTCAGAAGGGGGGGGTAACTAATGAAAAACTGTTTTTT. Translating it yields CASSSIQKGGVTNEKLFF.

The chain couples TRBV20-1 to TRBJ2-1; TRBD1 matches 8 bases. The CDR3 is 14 amino acids. The ends lost 6 bases at V and 7 bases at J; junction bases unmatched: 11. Germline V gene data show CDR1 as DFQATT and CDR2 as SNEGSKA (reference sequence). The CDR3: CSAIIGQGGNEQFF. The CDR3 bases are TGCAGTGCCATAATAGGACAGGGTGGTAATGAGCAGTTCTTC.

This chain uses TRBV7-9 with TRBJ2-1; perhaps TRBD2 as D (7 bases). There are 12 residues in the CDR3. CDR1 and CDR2 from the germline V gene are SEHNR and FQNEAQ (reference sequence). The V and J ends lost 3 bases and 9 bases respectively, with 9 bases between them. For the CDR3, the DNA is TGTGCCAGCAGCTTCGGGGGGCGTGAGCAGTTCTTC. Its protein is CASSFGGREQFF.